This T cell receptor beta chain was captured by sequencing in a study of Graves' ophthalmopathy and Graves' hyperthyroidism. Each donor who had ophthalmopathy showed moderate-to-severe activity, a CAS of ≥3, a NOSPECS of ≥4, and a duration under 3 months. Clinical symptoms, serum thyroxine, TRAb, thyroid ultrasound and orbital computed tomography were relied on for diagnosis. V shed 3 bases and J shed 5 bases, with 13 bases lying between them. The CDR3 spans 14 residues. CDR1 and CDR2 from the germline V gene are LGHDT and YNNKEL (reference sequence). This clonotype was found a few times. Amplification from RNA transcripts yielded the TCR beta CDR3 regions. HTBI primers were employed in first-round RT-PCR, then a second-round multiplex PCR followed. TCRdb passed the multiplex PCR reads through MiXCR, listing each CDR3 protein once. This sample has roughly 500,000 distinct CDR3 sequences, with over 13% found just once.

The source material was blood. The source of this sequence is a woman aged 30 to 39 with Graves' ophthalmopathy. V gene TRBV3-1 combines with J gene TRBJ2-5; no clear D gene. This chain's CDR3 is CASSQIQGQETQYF. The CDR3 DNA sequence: TGTGCCAGCAGCCAGATTCAAGGTCAGGAGACCCAGTACTTC.